A single sample is the source of the 14 T cell receptor beta chains below, sequenced in a study of blood T cell repertoires in COVID-19. Only in-frame clones appear in the TCRdb table, and some are missing; sequencing was by immunoSEQ multiplex PCR. The sample lists about 270,000 clones, approximately 90% occurring once. Sequencing was performed on PBMCs or T cells enriched from blood (not recorded which). The receptors shown here come from a woman under 40 with acute COVID-19.

This clone occurred a few times. The V call is TRBV20-1, the J call TRBJ2-7, with 8 bases that match TRBD2. Germline CDR1 and CDR2: DFQATT and SNEGSKA (reference sequence). The CDR3 extends over 14 amino acids. After removal of 3 bases from V and 2 bases from J, the junction contained 6 bases not matched to a gene. The CDR3 protein is CSASKAGGPYEQYF. CDR3 nucleotide sequence: TGCAGTGCTAGTAAGGCGGGAGGCCCCTACGAGCAGTACTTC.

This rearrangement joins TRBV28 to TRBJ1-3; D gene uncertain. CDR3 length: 15 residues. Trimming cost V 4 bases and J 0 bases, with 10 bases left between them. Germline values: CDR1 MDHEN, CDR2 SYDVKM. The CDR3, as DNA: TGTGCCAGCAGTTATCGACACAACTCTGGAAACACCATATATTTT. Protein: CASSYRHNSGNTIYF.

The gene calls are TRBV28 and TRBJ1-1; D ambiguous. Looked up from germline, CDR1 is MDHEN and CDR2 is SYDVKM. The CDR3 is 10 residues long. V was clipped by 8 bases and J by 8 bases, with 9 bases between them. The CDR3 here is CASGRHEAFF. Written as DNA, the CDR3 is TGTGCCAGCGGAAGACACGAAGCTTTCTTT. The variable domain in full, with the rest retrieved from reference TRBV28 and TRBJ1-1, is DVKVTQSSRYLVKRTGEKVFLECVQDMDHENMFWYRQDPGLGLRLIYFSYDVKMKEKGDIPEGYSVSREKKERFSLILESASTNQTSMYLCASGRHEAFFGQGTRLTVV.

CDR3 residues: CASSQDAGESTEAFF. For the CDR3, the DNA is TGTGCCAGCAGCCAAGACGCAGGGGAGAGCACTGAAGCTTTCTTT. This chain joins TRBV14 and TRBJ1-1; tentative D call: TRBD1 (6 bases). The CDR3 length is 15 residues. Looked up from germline, CDR1 is SGHDN and CDR2 is FVKESK. Between the trimmed V and J ends, which lost 0 bases and 4 bases, there was a span of 12 bases.

The rearrangement uses TRBV10-3 and TRBJ1-4; D might be TRBD1 (6 bases). Germline V gives CDR1 ENHRY, CDR2 SYGVKD. The CDR3 contains 13 residues. The V end lost 8 bases, the J end lost 3 bases, and 10 bases lay between the germline ends. Here the CDR3 reads CAIRDTANEKLFF. The CDR3 bases are TGTGCCATCCGGGACACTGCTAATGAAAAACTGTTTTTT.

This chain uses TRBV6-5 with TRBJ1-5; 7 nucleotides agree with TRBD1. The CDR3 sequence is 11 residues long. Germline CDR1 reads MNHEY; CDR2 reads SVGAGI. V lost 6 bases and J lost 9; bases outside the gene matches: 2. The CDR3 loop reads CASSSGGPQHF. For the CDR3, the DNA is TGTGCCAGCAGCTCAGGGGGGCCCCAGCATTTT.

The gene calls are TRBV30 and TRBJ2-3; D perhaps matches TRBD2 (5 bases). CDR3 size: 15 residues. Germline CDR1 GTSNPN, CDR2 SVGIG (reference sequence). V shed 1 base and J shed 0 bases, with 11 bases lying between them. The DNA of the CDR3 is TGTGCCTGGAGTGGAAGCGGCTCTAGCACAGATACGCAGTATTTT. It specifies CAWSGSGSSTDTQYF.

This clone was observed once. The rearrangement links TRBV27 to TRBJ2-7, with 7 bases identical to TRBD1. The CDR3 is 15 amino acids. V was clipped by 6 bases and J by 4 bases; unmatched bases: 12. Looked up from germline, CDR1 is MNHEY and CDR2 is SMNVEV (reference sequence). The DNA of the CDR3 is TGTGCCAGCAGCCCGCCGGGACAGAATCTGTACGAGCAGTACTTC. Translation gives CASSPPGQNLYEQYF.

This chain connects TRBV2 to TRBJ1-4, with 7 bases identical to TRBD1. The V segment lost 3 bases and the J segment 4 bases; nucleotides outside the gene matches: 5. The CDR3 is made up of 15 amino acids. CDR1 and CDR2 (germline): SNHLY, FYNNEI. As DNA, the CDR3 is TGTGCCAGCAGTGAGACCGGGACAGTTAATGAAAAACTGTTTTTT. This sequence encodes CASSETGTVNEKLFF.

The rearrangement uses TRBV6-1 and TRBJ2-7; TRBD1 matches 8 bases. This CDR3 is built from 13 residues. CDR1 and CDR2 from the germline V gene are MNHNS and SASEGT. V gave up 2 bases and J gave up 6 bases; unmatched junction bases: 3. In nucleotides, the CDR3 is TGTGCCAGCAGTGAAACCACAGGGGGCGAGCAGTACTTC. Its protein is CASSETTGGEQYF.

This chain joins TRBV28 and TRBJ2-5, with D tentatively TRBD2 (6 bases). The CDR3 is made up of 16 amino acids. The V gene lost 3 bases and the J gene lost 1 base, with 15 bases spanning the gap. From germline, CDR1 is MDHEN and CDR2 SYDVKM. The CDR3 is CASSFGTGVIQETQYF. Written as DNA, the CDR3 is TGTGCCAGCAGTTTCGGCACGGGGGTCATCCAAGAGACCCAGTACTTC. Full variable domain (rest looked up from reference TRBV28 and TRBJ2-5): DVKVTQSSRYLVKRTGEKVFLECVQDMDHENMFWYRQDPGLGLRLIYFSYDVKMKEKGDIPEGYSVSREKKERFSLILESASTNQTSMYLCASSFGTGVIQETQYFGPGTRLLVL.

The rearrangement joins TRBV6-1 to TRBJ2-3; D possibly corresponds to TRBD2 (5 bases). Between the trimmed V and J ends, which lost 0 bases and 1 base, there was a span of 11 bases. Germline V CDR1 and CDR2: MNHNS, SASEGT. This CDR3 region has 16 residues. The CDR3 spells CASSEALWTGTDTQYF. DNA of the CDR3: TGTGCCAGCAGTGAAGCGCTCTGGACTGGCACAGATACGCAGTATTTT.

The V call is TRBV14, the J call TRBJ1-3; maybe TRBD1 (6 bases). Germline assignment: CDR1 SGHDN and CDR2 FVKESK. The CDR3 sequence is 16 residues long. The ends were cut back, 5 bases at V and 4 bases at J, with 18 bases in the middle. DNA of the CDR3: TGTGCCAGCAGCGAACCGGGACAAGAACTCGGAAACACCATATATTTT. It encodes CASSEPGQELGNTIYF.

The CDR3 is CASSHDPGGGITGANVLTF. The CDR3 DNA reads TGTGCCAGCAGCCATGATCCGGGGGGAGGGATAACTGGGGCCAACGTCCTGACTTTC. The genes are TRBV14 and TRBJ2-6, with TRBD2 identical over 7 bases. Germline loops: CDR1 SGHDN, CDR2 FVKESK. The junction had 13 bases not matched to a gene; V was cut back by 3 bases and J by 2 bases. The CDR3 is 19 residues long.